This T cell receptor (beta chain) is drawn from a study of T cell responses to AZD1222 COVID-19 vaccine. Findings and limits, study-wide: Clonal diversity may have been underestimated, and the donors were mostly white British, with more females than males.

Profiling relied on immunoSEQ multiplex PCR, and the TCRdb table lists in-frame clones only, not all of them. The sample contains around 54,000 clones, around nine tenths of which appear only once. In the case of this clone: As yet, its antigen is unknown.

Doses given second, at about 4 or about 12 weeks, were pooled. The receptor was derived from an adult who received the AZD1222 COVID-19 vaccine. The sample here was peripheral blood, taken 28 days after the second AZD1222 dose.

This CDR3 reads CASSTGQGNYGYTF. In nucleotides, the CDR3 is TGTGCCAGCAGCACAGGACAGGGGAACTATGGCTACACCTTC. The chain couples TRBV7-3 to TRBJ1-2, with 9 bases identical to TRBD1. The germline gives CDR1 SGHTA, CDR2 FQGTGA. The trim removed 5 bases at V and 2 bases at J, leaving 3 bases unmatched. The CDR3 covers 14 residues.